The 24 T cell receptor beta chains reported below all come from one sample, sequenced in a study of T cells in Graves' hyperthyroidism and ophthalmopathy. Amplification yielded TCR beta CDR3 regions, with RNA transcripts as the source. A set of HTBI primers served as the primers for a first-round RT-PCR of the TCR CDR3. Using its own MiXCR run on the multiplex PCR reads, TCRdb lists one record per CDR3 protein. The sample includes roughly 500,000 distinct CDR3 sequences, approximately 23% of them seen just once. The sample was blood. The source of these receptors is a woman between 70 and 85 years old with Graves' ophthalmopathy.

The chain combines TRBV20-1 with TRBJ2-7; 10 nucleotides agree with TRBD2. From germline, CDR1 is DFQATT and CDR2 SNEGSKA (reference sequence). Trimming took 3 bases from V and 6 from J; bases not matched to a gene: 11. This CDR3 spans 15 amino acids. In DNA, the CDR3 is TGCAGTGCTAGGGGGCTAGCGGGAGCTTCAGTCGAGCAGTACTTC. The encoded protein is CSARGLAGASVEQYF.

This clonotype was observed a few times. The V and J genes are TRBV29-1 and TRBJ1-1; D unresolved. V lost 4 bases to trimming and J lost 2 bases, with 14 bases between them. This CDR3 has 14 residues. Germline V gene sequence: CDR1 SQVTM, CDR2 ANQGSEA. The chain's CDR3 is CSVAPTVANTEAFF. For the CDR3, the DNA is TGCAGCGTTGCGCCTACAGTGGCCAACACTGAAGCTTTCTTT.

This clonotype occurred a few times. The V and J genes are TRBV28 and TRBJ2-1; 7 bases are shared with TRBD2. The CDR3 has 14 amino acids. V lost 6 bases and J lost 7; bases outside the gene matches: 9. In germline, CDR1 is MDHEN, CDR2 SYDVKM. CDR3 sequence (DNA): TGTGCCAGCAGCCTAGCGGTTAGTTCGAATGAGCAGTTCTTC. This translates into CASSLAVSSNEQFF.

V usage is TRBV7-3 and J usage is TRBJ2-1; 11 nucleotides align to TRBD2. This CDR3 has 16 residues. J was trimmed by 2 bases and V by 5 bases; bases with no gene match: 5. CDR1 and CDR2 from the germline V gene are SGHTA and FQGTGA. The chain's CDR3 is CASSRGTSGPYNEQFF. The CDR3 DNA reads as TGTGCCAGCAGCCGCGGGACTAGCGGACCCTACAATGAGCAGTTCTTC. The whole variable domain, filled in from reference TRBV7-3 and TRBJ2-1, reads GAGVSQTPSNKVTEKGKYVELRCDPISGHTALYWYRQSLGQGPEFLIYFQGTGAADDSGLPNDRFFAVRPEGSVSTLKIQRTERGDSAVYLCASSRGTSGPYNEQFFGPGTRLTVL.

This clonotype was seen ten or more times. The CDR3 is CSARDQGWGTGQSYEQYF. The CDR3 coding sequence is TGCAGTGCTAGAGATCAAGGCTGGGGGACAGGGCAGTCCTACGAGCAGTACTTC. The V and J genes are TRBV20-1 and TRBJ2-7; TRBD1 aligns across 9 bases. V was pared by 0 bases and J by 1 base, with 13 bases of the junction left unmatched. The CDR3 covers 18 residues. The germline V gene encodes CDR1 DFQATT and CDR2 SNEGSKA (reference sequence).

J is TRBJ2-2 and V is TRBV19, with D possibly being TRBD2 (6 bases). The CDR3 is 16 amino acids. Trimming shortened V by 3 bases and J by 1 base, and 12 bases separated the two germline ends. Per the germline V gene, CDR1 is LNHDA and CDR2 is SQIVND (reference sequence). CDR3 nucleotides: TGTGCCAGTAGTATCTCTGGGACTGTGAACACCGGGGAGCTGTTTTTT. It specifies CASSISGTVNTGELFF.

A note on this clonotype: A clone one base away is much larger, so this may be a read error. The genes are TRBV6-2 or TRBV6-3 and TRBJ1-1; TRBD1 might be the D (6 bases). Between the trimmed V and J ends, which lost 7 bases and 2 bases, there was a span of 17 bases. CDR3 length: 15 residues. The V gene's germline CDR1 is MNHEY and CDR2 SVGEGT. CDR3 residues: CASMPLGTLNTEAFF. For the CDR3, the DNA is TGTGCCAGCATGCCCCTCGGGACACTTAACACTGAAGCTTTCTTT.

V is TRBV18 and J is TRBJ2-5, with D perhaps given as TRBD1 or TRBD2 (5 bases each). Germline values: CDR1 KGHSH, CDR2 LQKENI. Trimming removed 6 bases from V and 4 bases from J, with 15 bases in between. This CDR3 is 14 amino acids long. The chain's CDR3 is CASSPSAGTETQYF. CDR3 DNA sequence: TGTGCCAGCTCGCCTTCGGCAGGGACAGAGACCCAGTACTTC.

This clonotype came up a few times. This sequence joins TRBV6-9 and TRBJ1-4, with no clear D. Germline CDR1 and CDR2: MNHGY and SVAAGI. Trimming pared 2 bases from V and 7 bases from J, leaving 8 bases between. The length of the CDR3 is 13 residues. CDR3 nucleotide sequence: TGTGCCAGCAGTTATAGGGTTTTTGAAAAACTGTTTTTT. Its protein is CASSYRVFEKLFF.

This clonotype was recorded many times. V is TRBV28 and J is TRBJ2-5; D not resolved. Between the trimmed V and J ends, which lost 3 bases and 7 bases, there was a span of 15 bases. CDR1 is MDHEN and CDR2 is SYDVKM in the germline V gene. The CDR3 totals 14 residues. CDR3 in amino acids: CASSLARPLGTQYF. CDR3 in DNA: TGTGCCAGCAGTTTGGCCCGACCCCTTGGGACCCAGTACTTC.

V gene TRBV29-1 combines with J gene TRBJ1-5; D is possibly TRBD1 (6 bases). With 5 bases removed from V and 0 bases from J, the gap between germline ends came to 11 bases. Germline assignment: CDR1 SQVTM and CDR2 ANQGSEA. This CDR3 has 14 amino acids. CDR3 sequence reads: CSVSQGNSNQPQHF. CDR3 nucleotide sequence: TGCAGCGTTAGCCAGGGGAATAGCAATCAGCCCCAGCATTTT.

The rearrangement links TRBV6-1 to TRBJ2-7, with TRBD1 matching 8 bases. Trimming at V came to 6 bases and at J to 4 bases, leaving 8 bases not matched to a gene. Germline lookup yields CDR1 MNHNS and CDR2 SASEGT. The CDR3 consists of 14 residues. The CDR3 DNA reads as TGTGCCAGCAGAGGGGGACAGGAAATTTACGAGCAGTACTTC. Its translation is CASRGGQEIYEQYF.

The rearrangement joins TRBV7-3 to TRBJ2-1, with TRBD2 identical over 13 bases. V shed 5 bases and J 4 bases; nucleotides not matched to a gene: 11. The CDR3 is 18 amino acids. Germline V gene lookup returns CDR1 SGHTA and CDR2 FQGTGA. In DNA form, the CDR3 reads TGTGCCAGCAGCCCCCATGCGGGGACTAGCGGGGTTTACAATGAGCAGTTCTTC. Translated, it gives CASSPHAGTSGVYNEQFF. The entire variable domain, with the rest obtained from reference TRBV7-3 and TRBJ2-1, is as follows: GAGVSQTPSNKVTEKGKYVELRCDPISGHTALYWYRQSLGQGPEFLIYFQGTGAADDSGLPNDRFFAVRPEGSVSTLKIQRTERGDSAVYLCASSPHAGTSGVYNEQFFGPGTRLTVL.

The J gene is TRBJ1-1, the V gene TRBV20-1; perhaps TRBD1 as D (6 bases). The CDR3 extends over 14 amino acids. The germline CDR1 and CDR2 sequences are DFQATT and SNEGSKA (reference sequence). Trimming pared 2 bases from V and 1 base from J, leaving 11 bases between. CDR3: CSARSYRENTEAFF. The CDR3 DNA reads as TGCAGTGCTAGAAGCTACAGGGAGAACACTGAAGCTTTCTTT.

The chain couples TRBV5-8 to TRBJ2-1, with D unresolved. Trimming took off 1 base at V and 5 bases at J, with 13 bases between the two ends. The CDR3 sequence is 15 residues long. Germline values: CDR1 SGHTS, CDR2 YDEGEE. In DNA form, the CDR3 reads TGTGCCAGCAGCTTGTCCGGAGATAGAAACAATGAGCAGTTCTTC. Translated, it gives CASSLSGDRNNEQFF. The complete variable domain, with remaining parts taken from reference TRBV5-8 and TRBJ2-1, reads EAGVTQSPTHLIKTRGQQATLRCSPISGHTSVYWYQQALGLGLQFLLWYDEGEERNRGNFPPRFSGRQFPNYSSELNVNALELEDSALYLCASSLSGDRNNEQFFGPGTRLTVL.

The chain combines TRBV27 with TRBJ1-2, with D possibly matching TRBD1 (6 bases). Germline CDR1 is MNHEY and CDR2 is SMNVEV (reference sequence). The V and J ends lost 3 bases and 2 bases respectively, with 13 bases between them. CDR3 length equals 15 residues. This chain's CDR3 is CASSFNFQGNYGYTF. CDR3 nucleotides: TGTGCCAGCAGTTTCAATTTCCAGGGGAACTATGGCTACACCTTC.

The CDR3 DNA reads as TGCAGTACGGCTTCCGGGACCAAAAGCACAGATACGCAGTATTTT. It encodes CSTASGTKSTDTQYF. J is TRBJ2-3 and V is TRBV20-1; D is possibly TRBD1 or TRBD2 (5 bases each). Germline V gives CDR1 DFQATT, CDR2 SNEGSKA (reference sequence). V lost 8 bases to trimming and J lost 0 bases, with 18 bases between them. This CDR3 is 15 amino acids long.

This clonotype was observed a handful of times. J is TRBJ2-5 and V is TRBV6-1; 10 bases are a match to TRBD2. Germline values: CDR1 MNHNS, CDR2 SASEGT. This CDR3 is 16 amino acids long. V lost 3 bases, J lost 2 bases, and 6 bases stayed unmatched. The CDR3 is CASSDPGLATQETQYF. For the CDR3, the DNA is TGTGCCAGCAGTGACCCGGGACTAGCGACTCAAGAGACCCAGTACTTC.

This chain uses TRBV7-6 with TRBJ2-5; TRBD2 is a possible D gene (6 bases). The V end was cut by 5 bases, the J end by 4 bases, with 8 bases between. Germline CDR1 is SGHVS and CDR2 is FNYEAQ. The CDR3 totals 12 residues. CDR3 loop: CASSRRGETQYF. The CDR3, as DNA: TGTGCCAGCAGCCGGAGGGGAGAGACCCAGTACTTC.

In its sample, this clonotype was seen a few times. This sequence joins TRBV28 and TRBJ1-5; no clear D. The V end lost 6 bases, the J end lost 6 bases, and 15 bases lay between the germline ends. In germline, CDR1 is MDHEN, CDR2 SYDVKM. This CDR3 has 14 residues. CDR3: CASSLHPRGQPQHF. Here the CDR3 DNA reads TGTGCCAGCAGCCTTCACCCACGGGGTCAGCCCCAGCATTTT.

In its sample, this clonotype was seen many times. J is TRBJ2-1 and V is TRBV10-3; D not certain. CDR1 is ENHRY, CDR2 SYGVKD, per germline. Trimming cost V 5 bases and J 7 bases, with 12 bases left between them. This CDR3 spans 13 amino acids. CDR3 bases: TGTGCCATCAGTACTGGCCGAAAAAATGAGCAGTTCTTC. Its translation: CAISTGRKNEQFF.

CDR3 coding DNA: TGTGCCAGTACTCCCGGGACCCTCCCGGGAGTCTATGGCTACACCTTC. Translating it yields CASTPGTLPGVYGYTF. The V call is TRBV19, the J call TRBJ1-2; TRBD1 is a possible D gene (5 bases). This CDR3 region has 16 residues. Between the trimmed V and J ends, which lost 7 bases and 4 bases, there was a span of 22 bases. Germline values: CDR1 LNHDA, CDR2 SQIVND (reference sequence).

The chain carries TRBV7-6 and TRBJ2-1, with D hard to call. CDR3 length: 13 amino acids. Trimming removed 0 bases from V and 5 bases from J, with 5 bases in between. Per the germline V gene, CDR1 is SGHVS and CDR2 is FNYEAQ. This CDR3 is CASSLAGHNEQFF. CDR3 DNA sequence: TGTGCCAGCAGCTTAGCTGGACACAATGAGCAGTTCTTC.

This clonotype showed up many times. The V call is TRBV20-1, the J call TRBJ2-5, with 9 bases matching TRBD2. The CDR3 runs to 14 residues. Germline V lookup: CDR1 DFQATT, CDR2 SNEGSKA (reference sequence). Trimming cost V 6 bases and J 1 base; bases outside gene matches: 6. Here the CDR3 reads CSALAGSGQETQYF. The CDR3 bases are TGCAGTGCGCTAGCGGGATCCGGCCAAGAGACCCAGTACTTC.